A selection of T cell receptor beta chains follows, all from one sample in a study of T cells in localized non-small cell lung cancer. This table comes from immunoSEQ multiplex PCR, and its TCRdb copy is limited to in-frame clones, with some not included. This sample yields 35,000 to 45,000 clones, of which approximately 90% are seen a single time; roughly 7.1% belongs to the top ten. Material: peripheral blood, obtained before any cancer treatment. The receptor set was obtained from a woman aged 18-49 years with stage III lung adenocarcinoma. The CDR3 runs from the conserved cysteine through the conserved F or W. The D gene is left open where the match is weak. Some rows mark clone size as missing; the rest say once, few, many or name a class of expanded clone.

v_gene,j_gene,abundance,len,d_gene,CDR3aa,CDR3nt
TRBV6-1,TRBJ1-1,NA,13,NA,CASSPGEYTEAFF,TGTGCCAGCAGTCCCGGTGAGTACACTGAAGCTTTCTTT
TRBV25-1,TRBJ1-1,NA,15,TRBD1,CASSEPGQPNTEAFF,TGTGCCAGCAGTGAACCGGGACAGCCGAACACTGAAGCTTTCTTT
TRBV19,TRBJ1-5,NA,14,NA,CASSISGNNQPQHF,TGTGCCAGTAGTATCAGTGGAAACAATCAGCCCCAGCATTTT
TRBV6-6,TRBJ1-5,NA,14,TRBD1,CASSGQGSSGAQHF,TGTGCCAGCAGCGGACAGGGATCCTCCGGGGCCCAGCATTTT
TRBV27,TRBJ1-2,NA,13,NA,CASTQAGREGYTF,TGTGCCAGCACCCAGGCAGGGCGAGAGGGCTACACCTTC
TRBV29-1,TRBJ1-1,NA,11,NA,CSVEGQGKAFF,TGCAGCGTTGAAGGGCAGGGAAAAGCTTTCTTT
TRBV5-1,TRBJ2-3,once,14,NA,CASSPQGFEDTQYF,TGCGCCAGCAGCCCTCAGGGTTTTGAAGATACGCAGTATTTT
TRBV2,TRBJ2-2,NA,12,NA,CASTLRSGELFF,TGTGCCAGCACCCTTAGGAGCGGGGAGCTGTTTTTT
TRBV6-1,TRBJ1-6,NA,17,TRBD1,CASSERDRSFVNSPLHF,TGTGCCAGCAGTGAAAGGGACAGGAGTTTTGTCAATTCACCCCTCCACTTT
TRBV18,TRBJ1-5,NA,15,NA,CASSEQGGSNQPQHF,TGTGCCAGCTCAGAACAGGGAGGTAGCAATCAGCCCCAGCATTTT
TRBV7-2,TRBJ1-1,NA,15,TRBD1,CASSPGRGQGTEAFF,TGTGCCAGCAGCCCTGGGAGGGGGCAGGGCACTGAAGCTTTCTTT
TRBV10-3,TRBJ2-1,NA,15,NA,CAISESITAVNEQFF,TGTGCCATCAGTGAGTCCATCACCGCGGTGAATGAGCAGTTCTTC
TRBV10-2,TRBJ1-5,NA,18,NA,CASSESHFPQASNQPQHF,TGCGCCAGCAGTGAGTCGCATTTCCCTCAGGCTAGCAATCAGCCCCAGCATTTT
TRBV15,TRBJ2-6,NA,18,TRBD1,CATSRDSFSFLGANVLTF,TGTGCCACCTCTAGGGACAGTTTTTCTTTCTTAGGTGCCAACGTCCTGACTTTC
TRBV7-2,TRBJ2-7,NA,16,TRBD1,CASSSLAGGNLYEQYF,TGTGCCAGCAGCTCCCTCGCAGGGGGTAATCTCTACGAGCAGTACTTC
TRBV6-6,TRBJ1-1,few,10,NA,CASGEVEAFF,TGTGCCAGCGGGGAGGTTGAAGCTTTCTTT
TRBV4-2,TRBJ2-6,NA,20,TRBD2,CASSQDALGGGAAGANVLTF,TGTGCCAGCAGCCAAGATGCTCTCGGCGGGGGGGCTGCTGGGGCCAACGTCCTGACTTTC
TRBV10-3,TRBJ2-3,NA,17,TRBD2,CAISEPTLGGGTDTQYF,TGTGCCATCAGTGAGCCCACCTTGGGGGGGGGCACAGATACGCAGTATTTT
TRBV5-1,TRBJ1-1,NA,18,TRBD1,CASTLTDRGQNLNTEAFF,TGCGCCAGCACCCTAACGGACAGGGGCCAAAATCTGAACACTGAAGCTTTCTTT
TRBV30,TRBJ1-6,NA,17,TRBD1,CALADRGRSSYNSPLHF,TGTGCCTTAGCGGACAGGGGGAGGAGCTCCTATAATTCACCCCTCCACTTT
TRBV6-1,TRBJ1-4,NA,15,NA,CASSEAGINNEKLFF,TGTGCCAGCAGTGAAGCGGGGATAAATAATGAAAAACTGTTTTTT
TRBV5-6,TRBJ1-6,NA,14,TRBD1,CASSLQGVGSPLHF,TGTGCCAGCAGCTTACAGGGGGTGGGCTCACCCCTCCACTTT
TRBV19,TRBJ1-2,NA,11,NA,CASTGDLGYTF,TGTGCCAGTACAGGGGACCTTGGCTACACCTTC
TRBV9,TRBJ1-6,NA,19,NA,CASSPTSTRGTHYNSPLHF,TGTGCCAGCAGCCCCACGTCGACGCGGGGGACACATTATAATTCACCCCTCCACTTT
TRBV5-1,TRBJ2-1,NA,16,TRBD2,CASSYGGSNSYNEQFF,TGCGCCAGCAGCTACGGGGGGAGTAATTCCTACAATGAGCAGTTCTTC
TRBV6-1,TRBJ2-2,NA,17,TRBD2,CASSEALRLAGTGELFF,TGTGCCAGCAGTGAAGCGCTTCGACTAGCGGGCACCGGGGAGCTGTTTTTT
TRBV14,TRBJ2-1,NA,12,TRBD2,CASSSSGGSRFF,TGTGCCAGCAGCTCGAGCGGGGGCTCTCGGTTCTTC
TRBV7-3,TRBJ1-1,NA,14,NA,CASSLTGRAREAFF,TGTGCCAGCAGCTTAACAGGGAGGGCCCGTGAAGCTTTCTTT
TRBV5-1,TRBJ1-4,NA,14,NA,CASSSGARGEKLFF,TGCGCCAGCAGCTCCGGCGCCCGCGGTGAAAAACTGTTTTTT
TRBV11-2,TRBJ1-1,once,14,NA,CASSGSQGRTEAFF,TGTGCCAGCAGTGGGAGTCAGGGGCGCACTGAAGCTTTCTTT
TRBV7-3,TRBJ2-2,few,16,NA,CASSSLPGANTGELFF,TGTGCCAGCAGCTCCCTTCCGGGCGCCAACACCGGGGAGCTGTTTTTT
TRBV7-9,TRBJ2-3,once,15,TRBD1,CASSATSGGPDTQYF,TGTGCCAGCAGCGCCACGTCAGGGGGCCCAGATACGCAGTATTTT
TRBV6-5,TRBJ2-5,NA,14,NA,CASSYTGMGETQYF,TGTGCCAGCAGTTACACAGGGATGGGAGAGACCCAGTACTTC
TRBV18,TRBJ2-7,NA,14,NA,CASSPAGPRNEQYF,TGTGCCAGCTCACCGGCGGGACCAAGGAACGAGCAGTACTTC
TRBV19,TRBJ2-4,NA,15,NA,CASSIGGVAKNIQYF,TGTGCCAGTAGTATTGGCGGCGTAGCCAAAAACATTCAGTACTTC
TRBV21-1,TRBJ1-5,NA,13,NA,CASSKEGVQPQHF,TGTGCCAGCAGCAAAGAGGGGGTTCAGCCCCAGCATTTT
TRBV6-6,TRBJ2-4,NA,15,TRBD2,CASKASGGVKDPQYF,TGTGCCAGCAAGGCTAGCGGGGGGGTTAAGGATCCTCAGTACTTC
TRBV5-6,TRBJ1-5,NA,15,NA,CASRARYNSNQPQHF,TGTGCCAGCAGGGCCCGTTATAATAGCAATCAGCCCCAGCATTTT
TRBV6-4,TRBJ1-5,few,13,NA,CASSANSNQPQHF,TGTGCCAGCAGTGCTAATAGCAATCAGCCCCAGCATTTT
TRBV18,TRBJ2-1,NA,17,NA,CASSLRTVVASYNEQFF,TGTGCCAGCTCACTGAGGACGGTGGTGGCCTCCTACAATGAGCAGTTCTTC
TRBV5-1,TRBJ2-5,NA,15,TRBD1,CASSPDRGKQATQYF,TGCGCCAGCAGCCCGGACAGGGGAAAACAAGCGACCCAGTACTTC
TRBV9,TRBJ2-7,NA,12,NA,CASSGGGDEQYF,TGTGCCAGCAGCGGAGGGGGGGACGAGCAGTACTTC
TRBV4-1,TRBJ1-2,few,16,NA,CASSQEDSFLKRGYTF,TGCGCCAGCAGCCAAGAGGACAGTTTCCTCAAAAGAGGCTACACCTTC
TRBV5-1,TRBJ2-7,NA,15,NA,CASSHLQGSTYEQYF,TGCGCCAGCAGCCACTTACAGGGTTCAACCTACGAGCAGTACTTC
TRBV19,TRBJ1-5,NA,16,NA,CASTWGGAYSNQPQHF,TGTGCCAGTACCTGGGGGGGCGCATATAGCAATCAGCCCCAGCATTTT
TRBV19,TRBJ1-2,NA,12,NA,CASSDRNYGYTF,TGTGCCAGTAGTGACAGAAACTATGGCTACACCTTC
TRBV19,TRBJ1-1,NA,14,NA,CASSATARVTEAFF,TGTGCCAGTAGTGCGACGGCCCGGGTCACTGAAGCTTTCTTT
TRBV5-5,TRBJ2-1,NA,19,TRBD2,CASSLVGTGTSGAYNEQFF,TGTGCCAGCAGCTTGGTGGGGACCGGGACTAGCGGGGCTTACAATGAGCAGTTCTTC
TRBV5-1,TRBJ1-1,NA,16,NA,CASSSLGPRENTEAFF,TGCGCCAGCAGCAGCTTAGGTCCCAGGGAGAACACTGAAGCTTTCTTT
TRBV7-6,TRBJ1-1,NA,15,NA,CASSTSGGAALEAFF,TGTGCCAGCAGCACGTCCGGGGGGGCGGCTCTTGAAGCTTTCTTT
TRBV19,TRBJ1-1,NA,13,NA,CASSIDRVGDAFF,TGTGCCAGTAGTATAGATCGAGTGGGGGACGCTTTCTTT
TRBV15,TRBJ2-2,NA,13,NA,CATTFYYTGELFF,TGTGCCACCACGTTCTATTACACCGGGGAGCTGTTTTTT